The 6 T cell receptor beta chains below come from one sample, sequenced in a study of PD-L1 blockade in urothelial cancer. Sequenced by immunoSEQ multiplex PCR; TCRdb stores in-frame clones only, minus some. The repertoire holds some 71,000 clones, with around 87% as singletons. Specified time point: pretreatment peripheral blood. Specimen: PBMCs, collected around atezolizumab (anti-PD-L1) treatment. These receptors were taken from a man in his 60s with urothelial cancer.

Of note for this clone: Other DNA sequences in the same sample also yield this CDR3. The rearrangement uses TRBV11-3 and TRBJ1-1; D is ambiguous. Between the trimmed V and J ends, which lost 3 bases and 1 base, there was a span of 6 bases. The CDR3 runs 13 residues. Germline V gene lookup returns CDR1 SGHNT and CDR2 YENEEA. CDR3 nucleotide sequence: TGTGCCAGCAGCTTGACGGGGAACACTGAAGCTTTCTTT. This sequence encodes CASSLTGNTEAFF.

This clone was found a few times. The rearrangement uses TRBV21-1 and TRBJ1-1; the table's D call, TRBD1, was not checked against the DNA. TRBV21-1 is marked as a pseudogene. CDR3 length: 16 residues. The chain's CDR3 is CASAIDETGVNTEAFF. CDR3 bases: TGTGCCAGCGCCATAGACGAGACAGGAGTGAACACTGAAGCTTTCTTT.

This clone has a handful of counts. The rearrangement uses TRBV4-1 and TRBJ2-2; 9 nucleotides agree with TRBD1. The CDR3 spans 18 residues. Germline assignment: CDR1 MGHRA and CDR2 YSYEKL. J gave up 1 base and V 0 bases, and 6 bases lay outside the gene matches. CDR3 residues: CASSQEFTGQGNTGELFF. The CDR3 DNA sequence: TGCGCCAGCAGCCAAGAGTTCACGGGACAGGGGAACACCGGGGAGCTGTTTTTT.

This clone was picked up a small number of times. The chain combines TRBV11-1 with TRBJ1-3; D is unclear. The CDR3 length is 13 residues. CDR1 and CDR2 (germline): SGHAT, FQDESV (reference sequence). V gave up 2 bases and J gave up 3 bases, with 5 bases separating them. The CDR3 loop reads CASSLTGGNTIYF. The CDR3 nucleotides read TGTGCCAGCAGCTTAACGGGTGGAAACACCATATATTTT.

The chain couples TRBV9 to TRBJ2-1; 12 positions match TRBD2. The ends lost 0 bases at V and 4 bases at J; junction bases unmatched: 8. The V gene's germline CDR1 is SGDLS and CDR2 YYNGEE. This CDR3 has 18 residues. This CDR3 is CASSVASLAGGRYNEQFF. CDR3 DNA sequence: TGTGCCAGCAGCGTAGCCTCTCTAGCGGGGGGGCGTTACAATGAGCAGTTCTTC. Complete variable domain (other parts from reference TRBV9 and TRBJ2-1): DSGVTQTPKHLITATGQRVTLRCSPRSGDLSVYWYQQSLDQGLQFLIQYYNGEERAKGNILERFSAQQFPDLHSELNLSSLELGDSALYFCASSVASLAGGRYNEQFFGPGTRLTVL.

CDR3 protein: CASSLLVLSTEAFF. The CDR3, as DNA: TGTGCCAGCAGCTTACTAGTACTGAGCACTGAAGCTTTCTTT. The chain has TRBV7-2 and TRBJ1-1; no firm D call. From germline, CDR1 is SGHTA and CDR2 FQGNSA. This CDR3 has 14 amino acids. The V end lost 2 bases, the J end lost 4 bases, and 11 bases lay between the germline ends.